This is a list of T cell receptor beta chains from one sample in a study of Ad26.COV2.S vaccination and SARS-CoV-2 variants. Using immunoSEQ multiplex PCR, the repertoire was profiled, and TCRdb retains in-frame clones only, with some absent. This repertoire shows roughly 100,000 clones, 80% found once; its top ten account for 17%. Sequencing used peripheral blood, obtained after recovery from COVID-19. The receptors come from a human donor who had recovered from COVID-19. Each CDR3 is given with its conserved first and last residue. The D gene is left open where the match is weak. Expanded clones are given a class, and other clones once, few, many or no size at all.

clone_size j_call v_call d_call cdr3_nt cdr3_aa
NA TRBJ1-6 TRBV5-5 NA TGTGCCAGCAGCTTAACCCTAAATTCACCCCTCCACTTT CASSLTLNSPLHF
NA TRBJ1-4 TRBV11-3 TRBD1 TGTGCCAGCAGCTTAGATTTGGAGACAGGGTATCATGAAAAACTGTTTTTT CASSLDLETGYHEKLFF
NA TRBJ2-5 TRBV7-2 TRBD2 TGTGCCAGCAGCTTAGTGGCGGGGGGTCAAGAGACCCAGTACTTC CASSLVAGGQETQYF
NA TRBJ1-1 TRBV2 NA TGTGCCAGCAGTGGACCTACAGATTCCAACACTGAAGCTTTCTTT CASSGPTDSNTEAFF
once TRBJ2-1 TRBV9 NA TGTGCCAGCAGCCCCAGGGCCTCCTACAATGAGCAGTTCTTC CASSPRASYNEQFF
medium-sized TRBJ2-3 TRBV6-2/TRBV6-3 NA TGTGCCAGCAGTTACGATGCGTCCACAGATACGCAGTATTTT CASSYDASTDTQYF
NA TRBJ2-5 TRBV13 TRBD2 TGTGCCAGCAGCCCCAAGCGGACTAGCGGGGACACAACCGCCCGAGACACCTTTGAGACCCAGTACTTC CASSPKRTSGDTTARDTFETQYF
NA TRBJ1-2 TRBV7-6 NA TGTGCCAGCAGCTTGACGGAAAACTATGGCTACACCTTC CASSLTENYGYTF
few TRBJ1-1 TRBV28 NA TGTGCCAGCAGTTTAGCCGCCTTCTTTTTTAGGCGAGGAGGGGTGAACACTGAAGCTTTCTTT CASSLAAFFFRRGGVNTEAFF
NA TRBJ2-5 TRBV14 NA TGTGCCAGCAGCCGCGGACCGAGGGAGACCCAGTACTTC CASSRGPRETQYF
NA TRBJ2-2 TRBV29-1 NA TGCAGCATTTCACCAGGGCCCACCGGGGAGCTGTTTTTT CSISPGPTGELFF
NA TRBJ2-7 TRBV28 NA TGTGCCAGCAGACAGGACTACGAGCAGTACTTC CASRQDYEQYF
NA TRBJ1-4 TRBV6-6 NA TGTGCCAGCAAGGGAACAGAGGGAAAACTGTTTTTT CASKGTEGKLFF
NA TRBJ1-3 TRBV6-5 NA TGTGCCAGCGGAAGCGACTCTGGAAACACCATATATTTT CASGSDSGNTIYF
NA TRBJ1-5 TRBV28 NA TGTGCCAGCAGGTGGACAACACAGGGTAGCAATCAGCCCCAGCATTTT CASRWTTQGSNQPQHF
NA TRBJ1-2 TRBV28 NA TGTGCCAGCAGTTTGGCAGGGCTGAACTATGGCTACACCTTC CASSLAGLNYGYTF
NA TRBJ2-3 TRBV6-5 NA TGTGCCAGCAGTTTGACCAACAGGCCCACAGATACGCAGTATTTT CASSLTNRPTDTQYF
NA TRBJ2-3 TRBV30 NA TGTGCCTGGAGTGTCCCGGGGGCAGATACGCAGTATTTT CAWSVPGADTQYF
NA TRBJ2-4 TRBV12-3/TRBV12-4 NA TGTGCCAGCAGTTTGGTAGCCAAAAACATTCAGTACTTC CASSLVAKNIQYF
NA TRBJ2-2 TRBV7-6 TRBD1 TGTGCCAGCCTTCACCTAGTCGGGACAGAGAACACCGGGGAGCTGTTTTTT CASLHLVGTENTGELFF
once TRBJ1-6 TRBV6-4 NA TGTGCCAGCAGGGTTCTGAATTCACCCCTCCACTTT CASRVLNSPLHF
NA TRBJ2-3 TRBV5-1 TRBD2 TGCGCCAGCAGCCCAGAAGCGGGGGGGCCGTCAGATACGCAGTATTTT CASSPEAGGPSDTQYF
NA TRBJ2-5 TRBV2 TRBD2 TGTGCCAGCACTAGCGGAGCCGAAGAGACCCAGTACTTC CASTSGAEETQYF